What follows are 10 T cell receptor beta chains derived from one specimen sequenced in a study of identical twins. TCRdb itself ran the 5' RACE reads through MiXCR, one entry per CDR3 protein. This sample carries some 1,700,000 distinct CDR3 sequences, 32% of them seen once, and the ten largest clones take 0.25% to 0.3%. Sequencing input: cord blood. The receptors here all came from a newborn girl in good health.

This clonotype was seen a single time. This sequence joins TRBV6-1 and TRBJ1-2; D gene ambiguous. This CDR3 has 17 amino acids. Germline CDR1 reads MNHNS; CDR2 reads SASEGT. Trimming removed 6 bases at V and 6 bases at J, with 26 bases between. This chain's CDR3 is CASSSIVPRLRAHGYTF. The CDR3 nucleotides read TGTGCCAGCAGCTCTATAGTTCCACGACTGAGGGCCCATGGCTACACCTTC.

A note on this clonotype: This clone may be a read error of a much larger clone one base away. The chain is built from TRBV7-9 and TRBJ1-1; D remains unclear. The CDR3 covers 12 residues. Germline V gene sequence: CDR1 SEHNR, CDR2 FQNEAQ (reference sequence). V was shortened by 5 bases and J by 1 base, with 5 bases between the two germline ends. The CDR3 DNA reads as TGTGCCAGCAGCCACAAGAACACTGAAGCTTTCTTT. It specifies CASSHKNTEAFF. The whole variable domain, remainder taken from reference TRBV7-9 and TRBJ1-1, is DTGVSQNPRHKITKRGQNVTFRCDPISEHNRLYWYRQTLGQGPEFLTYFQNEAQLEKSRLLSDRFSAERPKGSFSTLEIQRTEQGDSAMYLCASSHKNTEAFFGQGTRLTVV.

This chain links TRBV27 with TRBJ2-1; D not resolved. CDR3 length equals 13 residues. From germline, CDR1 is MNHEY and CDR2 SMNVEV (reference sequence). The V end lost 6 bases, the J end lost 5 bases, and 11 bases lay between the germline ends. The CDR3 nucleotides are TGTGCCAGCAGGGACCCAGGCCACAATGAGCAGTTCTTC. This gives the protein CASRDPGHNEQFF.

At least ten counts were recorded for this clonotype. V gene TRBV29-1 combines with J gene TRBJ2-1; D is ambiguous. The CDR3 is 12 amino acids. Trimming pared 2 bases from V and 5 bases from J, leaving 7 bases between. In germline, CDR1 is SQVTM, CDR2 ANQGSEA. CDR3 coding DNA: TGCAGCGTTGAACAGGCGAACAATGAGCAGTTCTTC. Amino acids: CSVEQANNEQFF.

V gene TRBV6-1 combines with J gene TRBJ2-4; D is uncertain. CDR3 length: 9 residues. The V end lost 6 bases, the J end lost 15 bases, and 9 bases lay between the germline ends. Germline CDR1 MNHNS, CDR2 SASEGT. CDR3 in amino acids: CASSAPPYF. CDR3 in DNA: TGTGCCAGCAGCGCTCCCCCGTACTTC.

This clonotype was counted many times. The CDR3 spells CSASRDVFYEQYF. CDR3 nucleotides: TGCAGTGCTAGTCGGGACGTTTTCTACGAGCAGTACTTC. The rearrangement joins TRBV20-1 to TRBJ2-7; perhaps D is TRBD1 or TRBD2 (5 bases each). Germline CDR1 DFQATT, CDR2 SNEGSKA (reference sequence). The ends were cut back, 3 bases at V and 3 bases at J, with 12 bases in the middle. The CDR3 length is 13 residues.

This clonotype has only a few counts. The rearrangement joins TRBV7-2 to TRBJ2-4; no definite D call. V was clipped by 2 bases and J by 7 bases, with 6 bases between them. CDR3 length: 12 residues. Germline V CDR1 and CDR2: SGHTA, FQGNSA. CDR3 amino acids: CASSLQVNIQYF. DNA of the CDR3: TGTGCCAGCAGCTTACAGGTTAACATTCAGTACTTC.

This chain connects TRBV27 to TRBJ1-2, with a weak D call TRBD1 (5 bases). Deletions cut 8 bases from V and 2 bases from J, with 12 bases between. This CDR3 spans 13 amino acids. CDR1 is MNHEY and CDR2 is SMNVEV in the germline V gene (reference sequence). For the CDR3, the DNA is TGTGCCAGCGCTTCCCAGGGCAACTATGGCTACACCTTC. This sequence encodes CASASQGNYGYTF.

The V and J genes are TRBV24-1 and TRBJ2-3; 8 bases agree with TRBD2. The CDR3 contains 22 residues. Unmatched junction bases numbered 27, after V lost 4 bases and J lost 4 bases. Germline CDR1 reads KGHDR; CDR2 reads SFDVKD. As DNA, the CDR3 is TGTGCCACCAGTGACTGGGGAGGTAGCGGGATATTGGGCAAAATAGATCCAGATACGCAGTATTTT. It yields the protein CATSDWGGSGILGKIDPDTQYF.

Concerning this clonotype itself: One end of the junction does not line up with germline, which may come from a read error. The chain joins TRBV11-2 to TRBJ2-1; 10 bases match TRBD2. The CDR3 spans 19 residues. Germline V gives CDR1 SGHAT, CDR2 FQNNGV. The CDR3 nucleotides are TGTGCCAGCAGCCCCCGGGGCCAACTTAGCGGGGGGCTCAACAATGAGCGGTTCTTC. Translating it yields CASSPRGQLSGGLNNERFF.